These 13 T cell receptor beta chains were all obtained from the same sample, sequenced in a study of pediatric ulcerative colitis. The method was immunoSEQ multiplex PCR; TCRdb's version includes in-frame clones alone and lacks a portion of them. The sample records around 65,000 clones, 77% being singletons. Sequenced sample: blood. These receptors were taken from a boy aged 5-17 years with moderate ulcerative colitis.

The chain carries TRBV6-5 and TRBJ2-3, with 8 bases lining up with TRBD2. Trimming at V came to 0 bases and at J to 8 bases, leaving 10 bases not matched to a gene. The CDR3 length is 16 residues. The germline V gene encodes CDR1 MNHEY and CDR2 SVGAGI. CDR3 coding DNA: TGTGCCAGCAGTTACTCGGGGACTAGTACAGCAGCTACGCAGTATTTT. It is translated as CASSYSGTSTAATQYF.

The V and J genes are TRBV27 and TRBJ1-1, with TRBD1 matching 8 bases. The ends lost 3 bases at V and 4 bases at J; junction bases unmatched: 4. The CDR3 is 14 amino acids. Germline V gene data show CDR1 as MNHEY and CDR2 as SMNVEV (reference sequence). CDR3 residues: CASSLRTGSTEAFF. DNA for the CDR3: TGTGCCAGCAGTTTGAGGACAGGGAGCACTGAAGCTTTCTTT.

This chain links TRBV5-1 with TRBJ2-2; 7 nucleotides line up with TRBD1. CDR1 is SGHRS and CDR2 is YFSETQ in the germline V gene. Germline trimming cut 0 bases from V and 1 base from J; bases unmatched to any gene: 9. This CDR3 is 18 amino acids long. CDR3 DNA sequence: TGCGCCAGCAGCTTGGACCATGAAGGGGGCTGGAACACCGGGGAGCTGTTTTTT. Translated, it gives CASSLDHEGGWNTGELFF.

J is TRBJ2-1 and V is TRBV2; D call uncertain. With 3 bases removed from V and 0 bases from J, the gap between germline ends came to 12 bases. This CDR3 region has 16 residues. The germline V gene encodes CDR1 SNHLY and CDR2 FYNNEI. The CDR3 coding sequence is TGTGCCAGCAGTGAGCTACACCTGAGCTCCTACAATGAGCAGTTCTTC. Its translation: CASSELHLSSYNEQFF.

The genes are TRBV5-1 and TRBJ2-1, with D possibly TRBD1 on 6 matching bases. CDR1 is SGHRS, CDR2 YFSETQ, per germline. CDR3 size: 14 residues. V was cut by 3 bases and J by 8 bases, with 15 bases left in between. The CDR3 DNA is TGCGCCAGCAGCTCTTACAGGGTGCGGGATGAGCAGTTCTTC. Residues: CASSSYRVRDEQFF. Full variable domain (outside the CDR3, taken from reference TRBV5-1 and TRBJ2-1): KAGVTQTPRYLIKTRGQQVTLSCSPISGHRSVSWYQQTPGQGLQFLFEYFSETQRNKGNFPGRFSGRQFSNSRSEMNVSTLELGDSALYLCASSSYRVRDEQFFGPGTRLTVL.

The CDR3 loop is CASSFDTSGRYEQYF. As DNA, the CDR3 is TGTGCCAGCAGTTTCGACACCTCGGGCAGGTACGAGCAGTACTTC. This chain uses TRBV27 with TRBJ2-7, with no clear D. The V gene's germline CDR1 is MNHEY and CDR2 SMNVEV (reference sequence). Trimming pared 3 bases from V and 4 bases from J, leaving 16 bases between. The CDR3 length is 15 residues.

The chain links TRBV7-9 to TRBJ1-6, with unresolved D. V lost 7 bases, J lost 0 bases, and 4 bases lay in between. Germline-derived CDR1 and CDR2 are SEHNR and FQNEAQ (reference sequence). The CDR3 runs to 13 residues. The CDR3 loop reads CASTGSYNSPLHF. The CDR3 DNA reads as TGTGCCAGCACGGGCTCCTATAATTCACCCCTCCACTTT.

The chain couples TRBV11-2 to TRBJ2-7; D perhaps matches TRBD1 (6 bases). Germline CDR1 is SGHAT and CDR2 is FQNNGV. V was shortened by 1 base and J by 5 bases, with 9 bases between the two germline ends. The CDR3 has 13 residues. The CDR3 bases are TGTGCCAGCAGCTTAGCAGGGGAAAACGAGCAGTACTTC. It is translated as CASSLAGENEQYF.

This clone was found a few times. The genes are TRBV4-1 and TRBJ2-4; 10 bases map to TRBD1. J gave up 6 bases and V 0 bases, and 2 bases lay outside the gene matches. The CDR3 is 15 residues long. Germline assignment: CDR1 MGHRA and CDR2 YSYEKL. CDR3 loop: CASSQDGTGANIQYF. In DNA, the CDR3 is TGCGCCAGCAGCCAAGATGGGACAGGGGCAAACATTCAGTACTTC.

The chain has TRBV28 and TRBJ1-5; D possibly corresponds to TRBD1 (5 bases). Looked up from germline, CDR1 is MDHEN and CDR2 is SYDVKM. The ends were cut back, 2 bases at V and 4 bases at J, with 12 bases in the middle. CDR3 length: 15 residues. The CDR3 DNA reads TGTGCCAGCAGTTTAGTCGGGACCCTTAATCAGCCCCAGCATTTT. Translation gives CASSLVGTLNQPQHF.

The rearrangement uses TRBV5-8 and TRBJ2-7; a possible D gene is TRBD2 (6 bases). V dropped 4 bases and J dropped 5 bases, with 16 bases sitting between them. Germline V gene data show CDR1 as SGHTS and CDR2 as YDEGEE. This CDR3 spans 14 amino acids. CDR3 sequence reads: CASSPGTDPHEQYF. In DNA form, the CDR3 reads TGTGCCAGCAGCCCAGGGACTGACCCCCACGAGCAGTACTTC.

The chain has TRBV30 and TRBJ1-2, with D possibly matching TRBD1 (6 bases). CDR1 GTSNPN and CDR2 SVGIG come from the germline V gene (reference sequence). The CDR3 is 16 amino acids. V was trimmed by 2 bases and J by 0 bases, leaving 16 bases between them. The CDR3 protein is CAWSIGDILSNYGYTF. CDR3 DNA: TGTGCCTGGAGTATAGGGGACATCCTTTCTAACTATGGCTACACCTTC.

This clone was observed a handful of times. The chain is built from TRBV29-1 and TRBJ2-7, with D possibly matching TRBD1 (5 bases). Germline V gene lookup returns CDR1 SQVTM and CDR2 ANQGSEA. V was clipped by 0 bases and J by 7 bases, with 7 bases between them. CDR3 length equals 11 residues. CDR3 loop: CSVEEPGEQYF. CDR3 nucleotides: TGCAGCGTTGAAGAACCAGGGGAGCAGTACTTC.